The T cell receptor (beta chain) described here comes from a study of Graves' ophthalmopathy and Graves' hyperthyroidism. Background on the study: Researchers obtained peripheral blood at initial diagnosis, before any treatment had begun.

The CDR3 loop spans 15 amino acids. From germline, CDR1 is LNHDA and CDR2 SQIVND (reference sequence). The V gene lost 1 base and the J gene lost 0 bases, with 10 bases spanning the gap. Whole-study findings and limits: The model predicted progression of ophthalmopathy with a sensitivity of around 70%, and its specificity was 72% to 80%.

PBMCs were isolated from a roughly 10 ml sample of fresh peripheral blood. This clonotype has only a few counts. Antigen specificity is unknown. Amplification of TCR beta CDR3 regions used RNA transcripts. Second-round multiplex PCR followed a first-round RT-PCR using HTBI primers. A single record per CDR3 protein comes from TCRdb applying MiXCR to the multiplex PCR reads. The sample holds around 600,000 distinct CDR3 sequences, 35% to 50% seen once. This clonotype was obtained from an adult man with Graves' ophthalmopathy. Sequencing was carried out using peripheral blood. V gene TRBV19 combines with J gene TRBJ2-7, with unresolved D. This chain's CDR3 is CASSIGFASSYEQYF. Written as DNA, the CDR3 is TGTGCCAGTAGTATAGGGTTTGCGAGCTCCTACGAGCAGTACTTC.